Each of the 26 T cell receptor beta chains below was sequenced from the same sample in a study of blood T cells in healthy people across ages. A sample-barcoded 5' primer and a J-beta primer mix were used in a second PCR of roughly 7 to 12 cycles. TCRdb called the 5' RACE reads again in MiXCR, with one record for every CDR3 protein. Seen here are about 730,000 distinct CDR3 sequences, about 42% observed once, and the top ten hold about 20%. Source material: blood. The receptors originated from an older woman in good health.

This clonotype was recorded at least ten times. The chain couples TRBV29-1 to TRBJ2-3; no definite D call. The V gene's germline CDR1 is SQVTM and CDR2 ANQGSEA. Trimming stripped 7 bases from V and 0 bases from J, with 14 bases between. The CDR3 runs to 14 residues. The CDR3: CSARTGASTDTQYF. CDR3 DNA: TGCAGCGCCCGGACCGGAGCTAGCACAGATACGCAGTATTTT.

V gene TRBV7-9 combines with J gene TRBJ2-1; D possibly corresponds to TRBD2 (6 bases). This CDR3 comprises 15 residues. CDR1 and CDR2 (germline): SEHNR, FQNEAQ (reference sequence). V was trimmed by 7 bases and J by 5 bases, leaving 18 bases between them. CDR3 coding DNA: TGTGCCAGCATCTACGTGGGGCGGGGTAACAATGAGCAGTTCTTC. As protein: CASIYVGRGNNEQFF.

This clonotype was recorded a few times. V and J are TRBV5-1 and TRBJ2-7; TRBD1 matches at 7 bases. CDR1 is SGHRS and CDR2 is YFSETQ in the germline V gene. This CDR3 spans 15 amino acids. J was trimmed by 4 bases and V by 0 bases; bases with no gene match: 7. DNA of the CDR3: TGCGCCAGCAGCTTGGGGACAGGACGGGTGTACGAGCAGTACTTC. Its translation: CASSLGTGRVYEQYF.

On this clonotype itself: A much larger clone lies one base from this, so it may be a read error. The chain couples TRBV29-1 to TRBJ2-6, with D hard to call. The CDR3 loop spans 15 amino acids. CDR1 is SQVTM and CDR2 is ANQGSEA in the germline V gene. Trimming removed 6 bases at V and 0 bases at J, with 12 bases between. In nucleotides, the CDR3 is TGCAGCGTGGGGTCCCCGCGCTCTGGGGCCAACGTCCTGACTTTC. This codes for CSVGSPRSGANVLTF.

Only a few counts were recorded for this clonotype. The chain couples TRBV7-2 to TRBJ2-5, with D perhaps being TRBD1 or TRBD2 (6 bases each). Germline CDR1 SGHTA, CDR2 FQGNSA. This CDR3 is 19 amino acids long. V was trimmed by 1 base and J by 3 bases, leaving 24 bases between them. CDR3 DNA sequence: TGTGCCAGCAGCTTAGGCCGGGGAGCAGGGTGGGGGGACAAAGAGACCCAGTACTTC. Translated, it gives CASSLGRGAGWGDKETQYF.

The rearrangement links TRBV12-3 or TRBV12-4 to TRBJ2-1; 8 positions match TRBD2. The CDR3 is 16 amino acids. With V trimmed by 7 bases and J by 8 bases, 16 bases remained unmatched. CDR3 nucleotide sequence: TGTGCCAGCAATGAATATAGCGGGGCCCCCGAGGATGAGCAGTTCTTC. Its protein product is CASNEYSGAPEDEQFF.

V usage is TRBV13 and J usage is TRBJ2-4; the D gene is possibly TRBD1 (6 bases). The CDR3 has 14 residues. Between the trimmed V and J ends, which lost 4 bases and 13 bases, there was a span of 20 bases. The V gene's germline CDR1 is PRHDT and CDR2 FYEKMQ (reference sequence). The CDR3 here is CASSSGQGSHGQYF. CDR3 in DNA: TGTGCCAGCAGCTCTGGGCAGGGGTCCCACGGGCAGTACTTC.

The chain joins TRBV14 to TRBJ2-7; D is unclear. CDR1 and CDR2 from the germline V gene are SGHDN and FVKESK. This CDR3 region has 13 residues. V was clipped by 4 bases and J by 3 bases, with 10 bases between them. The CDR3 loop reads CASSLHGIYEQYF. Here the CDR3 DNA reads TGTGCCAGCAGCCTTCACGGAATCTACGAGCAGTACTTC.

This clonotype has at least ten counts. The chain uses TRBV5-1 and TRBJ2-1, with TRBD2 as a possible D gene (5 bases). Germline V gene sequence: CDR1 SGHRS, CDR2 YFSETQ. The V gene lost 6 bases and the J gene lost 2 bases, with 12 bases spanning the gap. The CDR3 has 14 amino acids. The CDR3 protein is CASKAGAAYNEQFF. In DNA form, the CDR3 reads TGCGCCAGCAAGGCTGGAGCGGCCTACAATGAGCAGTTCTTC.

This chain joins TRBV5-1 and TRBJ1-1, with 8 positions matching TRBD1. CDR1 and CDR2 (germline): SGHRS, YFSETQ. This CDR3 region has 14 residues. Trimming removed 2 bases from V and 5 bases from J; junction bases left unmatched: 5. CDR3 in DNA: TGCGCCAGCAGCTTTACAGGGGGAACGACTGAAGCTTTCTTT. Protein sequence: CASSFTGGTTEAFF.

The genes are TRBV20-1 and TRBJ2-1; D is possibly TRBD2 (5 bases). This CDR3 comprises 16 residues. CDR1 and CDR2 from the germline V gene are DFQATT and SNEGSKA (reference sequence). Trimming pared 0 bases from V and 3 bases from J, leaving 15 bases between. The CDR3, as DNA: TGCAGTGCTAGAGATGGCGGGCGAGCGGTCTACAATGAGCAGTTCTTC. Protein sequence: CSARDGGRAVYNEQFF.

The chain is built from TRBV2 and TRBJ1-1; D not resolved. From germline, CDR1 is SNHLY and CDR2 FYNNEI. V lost 7 bases and J 2 bases, leaving 17 bases between the germline ends. The CDR3 is 15 residues long. The CDR3: CASILQGTLNTEAFF. CDR3 bases: TGTGCCAGCATTTTACAAGGAACTCTAAACACTGAAGCTTTCTTT. The variable domain in full, completed from reference TRBV2 and TRBJ1-1, reads EPEVTQTPSHQVTQMGQEVILRCVPISNHLYFYWYRQILGQKVEFLVSFYNNEISEKSEIFDDQFSVERPDGSNFTLKIRSTKLEDSAMYFCASILQGTLNTEAFFGQGTRLTVV.

This clonotype has just a few counts. The genes are TRBV21-1 and TRBJ1-2; the listed D gene, TRBD1, was not tested against the DNA. TRBV21-1 represents a pseudogene. This CDR3 is 15 amino acids long. The CDR3 spells CASSFGREANYGYTF. The DNA of the CDR3 is TGTGCCAGCAGCTTTGGCAGGGAGGCTAACTATGGCTACACCTTC.

This clonotype came up a few times. The J gene is TRBJ2-5, the V gene TRBV28; 7 nucleotides line up with TRBD1. CDR3 length: 14 residues. With 9 bases clipped from V and 5 bases from J, the junction kept 12 bases outside the gene matches. The germline CDR1 and CDR2 sequences are MDHEN and SYDVKM. The CDR3 bases are TGTGCCAGTATGGGTGGACAGACAGGGGAGACCCAGTACTTC. Translated, it gives CASMGGQTGETQYF. The full variable domain, its missing parts supplied by reference TRBV28 and TRBJ2-5, is DVKVTQSSRYLVKRTGEKVFLECVQDMDHENMFWYRQDPGLGLRLIYFSYDVKMKEKGDIPEGYSVSREKKERFSLILESASTNQTSMYLCASMGGQTGETQYFGPGTRLLVL.

This rearrangement joins TRBV10-3 to TRBJ2-2; TRBD1 aligns across 8 bases. J gave up 2 bases and V 8 bases, and 4 bases lay outside the gene matches. The CDR3 spans 14 residues. Germline CDR1 reads ENHRY; CDR2 reads SYGVKD. The CDR3 sequence is CAIPGQGNTGELFF. The CDR3 DNA sequence: TGTGCCATCCCTGGACAGGGCAACACCGGGGAGCTGTTTTTT.

The gene calls are TRBV9 and TRBJ2-3; a weak D match, TRBD2 (6 bases). The V end was cut by 0 bases, the J end by 7 bases, with 12 bases between. Germline V gene lookup returns CDR1 SGDLS and CDR2 YYNGEE. The CDR3 is 14 residues long. This CDR3 reads CASSVGTGLNTQYF. The CDR3 bases are TGTGCCAGCAGCGTAGGGACGGGACTGAATACGCAGTATTTT. Complete variable domain (other parts from reference TRBV9 and TRBJ2-3): DSGVTQTPKHLITATGQRVTLRCSPRSGDLSVYWYQQSLDQGLQFLIQYYNGEERAKGNILERFSAQQFPDLHSELNLSSLELGDSALYFCASSVGTGLNTQYFGPGTRLTVL.

This clonotype was observed a few times. The chain is built from TRBV5-1 and TRBJ2-5, with 8 positions matching TRBD1. The ends lost 6 bases at V and 5 bases at J; junction bases unmatched: 15. Germline V CDR1 and CDR2: SGHRS, YFSETQ. The CDR3 covers 16 residues. CDR3 in DNA: TGCGCCAGCAAGGAGAGCTTTAGACAGGGGATGGAGACCCAGTACTTC. This translates into CASKESFRQGMETQYF.

This clonotype appeared once. The chain recombines TRBV20-1 with TRBJ2-2; tentatively, D is TRBD2 (5 bases). The ends were cut back, 3 bases at V and 1 base at J, with 12 bases in the middle. Germline V gene data show CDR1 as DFQATT and CDR2 as SNEGSKA (reference sequence). This CDR3 spans 15 amino acids. The chain's CDR3 is CSASLQRMNTGELFF. The CDR3 nucleotides are TGCAGTGCTAGTCTCCAGCGGATGAACACCGGGGAGCTGTTTTTT.

This clonotype was counted a few times. The J gene is TRBJ2-7, the V gene TRBV27; TRBD1 aligns across 7 bases. Germline V gene lookup returns CDR1 MNHEY and CDR2 SMNVEV (reference sequence). This CDR3 contains 14 residues. The J segment lost 3 bases and the V segment lost 3 bases, leaving 5 bases of the junction unmatched. The CDR3 loop reads CASSFKGADYEQYF. Here the CDR3 DNA reads TGTGCCAGCAGTTTTAAGGGGGCGGACTACGAGCAGTACTTC.

This sequence joins TRBV25-1 and TRBJ2-5; 11 bases agree with TRBD2. V dropped 2 bases and J dropped 8; count of bases not matched to a gene: 10. This CDR3 contains 16 residues. Germline V gives CDR1 MGHDK, CDR2 SYGVNS. This chain's CDR3 is CASSELSGRGVGTQYF. The CDR3 bases are TGTGCCAGCAGTGAACTTAGCGGGAGGGGGGTCGGAACCCAGTACTTC.

The CDR3 reads CASSSTMGLAVGSPLHF. The CDR3 DNA follows: TGTGCCAGCAGCTCGACGATGGGCCTCGCGGTGGGATCACCCCTCCACTTT. V usage is TRBV14 and J usage is TRBJ1-6; D not resolved. The V gene's germline CDR1 is SGHDN and CDR2 FVKESK. The CDR3 contains 17 residues. Deletions cut 5 bases from V and 10 bases from J, with 24 bases between.

The rearrangement joins TRBV2 to TRBJ2-7; unclear D gene. Trimming took 4 bases from V and 6 from J, leaving 13 bases between them. Germline values: CDR1 SNHLY, CDR2 FYNNEI. CDR3 length: 13 amino acids. CDR3: CASSGLLGCEQYF. In nucleotides, the CDR3 is TGTGCCAGCAGTGGGCTTTTGGGGTGCGAGCAGTACTTC.

This clonotype was observed a handful of times. The gene calls are TRBV20-1 and TRBJ2-1; 13 bases match TRBD2. The CDR3 length is 15 residues. After removal of 6 bases from V and 5 bases from J, the junction contained 7 bases not matched to a gene. Germline values: CDR1 DFQATT, CDR2 SNEGSKA (reference sequence). The CDR3 sequence: CSASGTSGTDNEQFF. The CDR3 region has the DNA TGCAGTGCAAGTGGGACTAGCGGGACCGACAATGAGCAGTTCTTC.

The genes are TRBV7-2 and TRBJ2-7, with TRBD2 as a possible D gene (5 bases). This CDR3 is 15 amino acids long. V gave up 0 bases and J gave up 3 bases, with 12 bases separating them. In germline, CDR1 is SGHTA, CDR2 FQGNSA. The CDR3 DNA reads TGTGCCAGCAGCTTAGCAGTTAGCGCCGACTACGAGCAGTACTTC. Translation: CASSLAVSADYEQYF.

This clonotype was observed a handful of times. This chain links TRBV20-1 with TRBJ1-5; 7 bases align to TRBD1. The CDR3 loop spans 14 amino acids. Germline V gene lookup returns CDR1 DFQATT and CDR2 SNEGSKA (reference sequence). Unmatched junction bases numbered 8, after V lost 5 bases and J lost 4 bases. As DNA, the CDR3 is TGCAGTGCTCCCGACAGGGTAAGAAATCAGCCCCAGCATTTT. This sequence encodes CSAPDRVRNQPQHF.

J is TRBJ2-5 and V is TRBV5-1, with TRBD2 matching over 11 bases. J was trimmed by 0 bases and V by 0 bases; bases with no gene match: 7. Germline lookup yields CDR1 SGHRS and CDR2 YFSETQ. This CDR3 has 18 residues. CDR3 nucleotide sequence: TGCGCCAGCAGCTTGGTGGCTAGCGGGGGGATGTACCAAGAGACCCAGTACTTC. Protein product: CASSLVASGGMYQETQYF.